What follows is one TCR beta chain and its context. This entry is derived from a study of blood T cell repertoires in COVID-19. Study-wide context: From the United States, Italy and Spain came samples of acute and convalescent COVID-19. Sources were T cells, B-cell-depleted T cells, or PBMCs; the material itself was cDNA or gDNA.

Per the original methods: Estimation of nucleated cell counts was performed using reference gene primer amplification. TCRdb keeps only in-frame clones here, not all; method: immunoSEQ multiplex PCR. From that table come the V and J calls and clone size; the DNA was used to work out D and trimming. There are 70,000 or so clones in the sample; around nine tenths occur only once, and 7.5% to 9.5% lies in the top ten. The J segment lost 0 bases and the V segment lost 5 bases, leaving 5 bases of the junction unmatched. This CDR3 has 17 residues. Germline CDR1 and CDR2: SGHAT and FQNNGV. The chain couples TRBV11-2 to TRBJ1-6; 9 bases are shared with TRBD1. The sample was peripheral blood. The source of this sequence is a human donor in a cohort sampled during active COVID-19. DNA for the CDR3: TGTGCCAGCAGCCCGGACAGGGGAGACTCCTATAATTCACCCCTCCACTTT. This codes for CASSPDRGDSYNSPLHF.